This section outlines one T cell receptor beta chain sequence together with its context. Its antigen remains unknown. The CDR3 sequence is 16 residues long. Losses at the gene ends were 3 bases for V and 0 bases for J; bases not matched to a gene: 6. Germline CDR1 and CDR2: KGHSH and LQKENI. This entry comes from a study of cytomegalovirus exposure and HLA in healthy donors. Study-wide points: Immune exposure information available was restricted to CMV serostatus. Association of approximately 16,000 TCR beta sequences with HLA alleles was found at 0.05 false discovery rate in a later analysis. Previously analyzed data showed that most TCR beta V segments were productive at a frequency of about 87% or about 30%.

This PCR relied on a set of 60 Vbeta primers and 13 Jbeta primers. The repertoire was sequenced with immunoSEQ multiplex PCR; TCRdb's copy has only in-frame clones and lacks some. The data hold approximately 160,000 clones, with roughly 65% observed a single time. The sequenced material came from PBMCs. The source is a man younger than 35 in good health and CMV-seropositive. The chain employs TRBV18 and TRBJ2-3; 7 bases align to TRBD2. Here the CDR3 reads CASSPTWRGSTDTQYF. DNA for the CDR3: TGTGCCAGCTCACCCACGTGGCGGGGGAGCACAGATACGCAGTATTTT. The whole variable domain, filled in from reference TRBV18 and TRBJ2-3, reads NAGVMQNPRHLVRRRGQEARLRCSPMKGHSHVYWYRQLPEEGLKFMVYLQKENIIDESGMPKERFSAEFPKEGPSILRIQQVVRGDSAAYFCASSPTWRGSTDTQYFGPGTRLTVL.